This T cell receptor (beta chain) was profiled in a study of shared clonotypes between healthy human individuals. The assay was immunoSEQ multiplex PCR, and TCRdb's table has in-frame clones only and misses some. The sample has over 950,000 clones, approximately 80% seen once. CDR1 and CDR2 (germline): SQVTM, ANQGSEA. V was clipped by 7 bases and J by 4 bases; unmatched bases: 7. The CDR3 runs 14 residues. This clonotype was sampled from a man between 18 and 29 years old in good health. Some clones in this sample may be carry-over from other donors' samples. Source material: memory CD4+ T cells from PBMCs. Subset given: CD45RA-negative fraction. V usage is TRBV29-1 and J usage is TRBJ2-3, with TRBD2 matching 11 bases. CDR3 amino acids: CSALAGGAADTQYF. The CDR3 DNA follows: TGCAGCGCCCTAGCGGGAGGTGCGGCAGATACGCAGTATTTT.